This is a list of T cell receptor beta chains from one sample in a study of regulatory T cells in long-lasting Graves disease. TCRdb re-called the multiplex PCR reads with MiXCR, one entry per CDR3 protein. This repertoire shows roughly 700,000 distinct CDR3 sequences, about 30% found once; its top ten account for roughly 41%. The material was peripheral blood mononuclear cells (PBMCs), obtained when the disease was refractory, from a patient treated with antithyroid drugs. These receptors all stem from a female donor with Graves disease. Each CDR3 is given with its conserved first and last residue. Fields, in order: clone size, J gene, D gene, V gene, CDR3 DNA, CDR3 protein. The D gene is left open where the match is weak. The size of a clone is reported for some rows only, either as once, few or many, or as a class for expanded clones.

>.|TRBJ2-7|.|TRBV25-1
TGTGCCAGCAGTGTGGGGGCTATGGGCTACGAGCAGTACTTC
CASSVGAMGYEQYF
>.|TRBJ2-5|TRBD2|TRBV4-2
TGTGCCAGCAGCCAACCAACTAGCGGGAGGATCCAAGAGACCCAGTACTTC
CASSQPTSGRIQETQYF
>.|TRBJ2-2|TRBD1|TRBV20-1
TGCAGTGCCCTCCTAGGACAGGTCAACACCGGGGAGCTGTTTTTT
CSALLGQVNTGELFF
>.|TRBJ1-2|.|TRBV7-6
TGTGCCAGCAGCCCAGTGGGCAGGGAATTCACCTTC
CASSPVGREFTF
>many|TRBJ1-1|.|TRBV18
TGTGCCAGCAGCCCCCCGGGGAACACTGAAGCTTTCTTT
CASSPPGNTEAFF
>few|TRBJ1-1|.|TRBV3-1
TGTGCCAGCAGCCAATCAGGGCCCACTGAAGCTTTCTTT
CASSQSGPTEAFF
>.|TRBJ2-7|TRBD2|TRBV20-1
TGCAGTGCCCCGGGACTAGCGAACGAGCAGTACTTC
CSAPGLANEQYF
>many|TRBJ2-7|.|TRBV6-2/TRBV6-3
TGTGCCAGCAGTTACCCTCTTGCAGCGCCCAAATCCTACGAGCAGTACTTC
CASSYPLAAPKSYEQYF
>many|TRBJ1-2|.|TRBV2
TGTGCCAGCAGTCTCGGGAGGTATGGCTACACCTTC
CASSLGRYGYTF
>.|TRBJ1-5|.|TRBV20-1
TGCAGTGCCGCCGCCGGCGATAGCAATCAGCCCCAGCATTTT
CSAAAGDSNQPQHF
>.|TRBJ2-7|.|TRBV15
TGTGCCACCAGCAGGTCCCGGGACAATTACGAGCAGTACTTC
CATSRSRDNYEQYF
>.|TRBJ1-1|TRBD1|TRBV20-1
TGCAGTGCTAGACCGACCGACAGGGGCTGGGTGAACACTGAAGCTTTCTTT
CSARPTDRGWVNTEAFF
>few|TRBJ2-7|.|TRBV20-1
TGCAGTGCCACGGATAGCTCCTACGAGCAGTACTTC
CSATDSSYEQYF
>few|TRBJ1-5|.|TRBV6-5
TGTGCCAGCAGTTACGGCTCCGGCGGCAATCAGCCCCAGCATTTT
CASSYGSGGNQPQHF
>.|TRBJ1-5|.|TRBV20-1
TGCAGTGCTAGAGATGCTACAGGGTCAGAGTTTCAGCCCCAGCATTTT
CSARDATGSEFQPQHF
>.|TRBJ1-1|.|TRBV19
TGTGCCAGTAGTGGATCGAAGGGCAGGGGCACTGAAGCTTTCTTT
CASSGSKGRGTEAFF
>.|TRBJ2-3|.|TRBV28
TGTGCCAGCACTGGGACCCGGCCAGATACGCAGTATTTT
CASTGTRPDTQYF
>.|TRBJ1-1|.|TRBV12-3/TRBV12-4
TGTGCCAGCAGTTTAGCGAAAGGGGCGGAGATGAACACTGAAGCTTTCTTT
CASSLAKGAEMNTEAFF
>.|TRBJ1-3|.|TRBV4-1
TGCGCCAGCAGCCAAGGGGAGGGATCGGGAAACACCATATATTTT
CASSQGEGSGNTIYF
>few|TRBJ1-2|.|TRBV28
TGTGCCAGCATCCTTCAAGTGGGCGATCTCTATGGCTACACCTTC
CASILQVGDLYGYTF
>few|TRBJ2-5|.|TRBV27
TGTGCCAGCAGTTTACGCTCAGCCGGGGAGACCCAGTACTTC
CASSLRSAGETQYF
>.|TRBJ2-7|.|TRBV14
TGTGCCAGCAGCCAAGAAATGTCCTCCTACGAGCAGTACTTC
CASSQEMSSYEQYF
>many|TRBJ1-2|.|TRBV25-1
TGTGCCAGCAGGCAAAGGGGGGCGCAAGGAGAAGAGGGCTACACCTTC
CASRQRGAQGEEGYTF
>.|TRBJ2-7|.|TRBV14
TGTGCCAGCAGCCAAGGCAGGGCTGCCCTCTACGAGCAGTACTTC
CASSQGRAALYEQYF
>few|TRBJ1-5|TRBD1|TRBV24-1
TGTGCCACCAGTGAGGGACAGGGGGACAATCAGCCCCAGCATTTT
CATSEGQGDNQPQHF
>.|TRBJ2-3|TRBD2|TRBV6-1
TGTGCCAGCAGTACCCGACTAGCGGGAGTCTCAGATACGCAGTATTTT
CASSTRLAGVSDTQYF